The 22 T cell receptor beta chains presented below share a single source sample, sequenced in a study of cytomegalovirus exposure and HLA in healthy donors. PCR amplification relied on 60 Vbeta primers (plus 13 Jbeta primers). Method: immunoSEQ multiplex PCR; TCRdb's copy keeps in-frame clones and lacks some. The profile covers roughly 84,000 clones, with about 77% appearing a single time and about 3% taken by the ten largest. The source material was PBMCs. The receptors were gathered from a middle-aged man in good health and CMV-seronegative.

The CDR3 nucleotides are TGTGCCAGCTCCGGCGGGGGACAGGGCTTATTGTCCGGAAACACCATATATTTT. This codes for CASSGGGQGLLSGNTIYF. The V call is TRBV27, the J call TRBJ1-3; 9 positions agree with TRBD1. The CDR3 is 18 residues long. V gave up 8 bases and J gave up 4 bases; unmatched junction bases: 18. In germline, CDR1 is MNHEY, CDR2 SMNVEV (reference sequence).

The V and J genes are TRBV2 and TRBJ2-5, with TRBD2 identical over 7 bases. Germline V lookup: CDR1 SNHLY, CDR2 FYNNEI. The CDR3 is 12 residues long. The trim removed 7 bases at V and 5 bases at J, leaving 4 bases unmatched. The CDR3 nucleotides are TGTGCCAGCATGCTAGCGGACGAGACCCAGTACTTC. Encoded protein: CASMLADETQYF.

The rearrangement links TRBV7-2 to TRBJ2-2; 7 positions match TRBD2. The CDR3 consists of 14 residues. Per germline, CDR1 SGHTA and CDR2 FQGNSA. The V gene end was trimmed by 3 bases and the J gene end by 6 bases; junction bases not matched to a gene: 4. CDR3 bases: TGTGCCAGCAGCTTGAGCGGGGCAGCCGGGGAGCTGTTTTTT. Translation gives CASSLSGAAGELFF.

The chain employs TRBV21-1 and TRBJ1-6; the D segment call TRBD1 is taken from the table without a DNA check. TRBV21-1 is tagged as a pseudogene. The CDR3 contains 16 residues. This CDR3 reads CASSRPPGGCNSPLHF. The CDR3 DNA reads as TGTGCCAGCAGCAGACCACCAGGGGGCTGTAATTCACCCCTCCACTTT.

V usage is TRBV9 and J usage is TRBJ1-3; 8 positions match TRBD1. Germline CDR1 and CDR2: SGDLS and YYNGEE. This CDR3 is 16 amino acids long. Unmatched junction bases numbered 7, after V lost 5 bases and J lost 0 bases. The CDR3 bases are TGTGCCAGCAGTGGACAGGGTACCTACTCTGGAAACACCATATATTTT. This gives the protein CASSGQGTYSGNTIYF.

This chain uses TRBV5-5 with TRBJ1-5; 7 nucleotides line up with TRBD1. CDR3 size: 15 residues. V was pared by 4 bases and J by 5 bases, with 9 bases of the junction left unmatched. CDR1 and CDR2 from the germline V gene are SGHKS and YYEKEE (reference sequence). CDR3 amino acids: CASSDRQGQHQPQHF. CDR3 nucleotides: TGTGCCAGCAGCGACCGACAGGGCCAGCATCAGCCCCAGCATTTT.

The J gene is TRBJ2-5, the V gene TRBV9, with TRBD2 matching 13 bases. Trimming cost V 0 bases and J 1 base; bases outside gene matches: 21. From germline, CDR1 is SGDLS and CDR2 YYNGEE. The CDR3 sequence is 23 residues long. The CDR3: CASSVATGGTSGAANRGQETQYF. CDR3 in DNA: TGTGCCAGCAGCGTAGCTACGGGAGGGACTAGCGGGGCGGCTAACAGAGGCCAAGAGACCCAGTACTTC.

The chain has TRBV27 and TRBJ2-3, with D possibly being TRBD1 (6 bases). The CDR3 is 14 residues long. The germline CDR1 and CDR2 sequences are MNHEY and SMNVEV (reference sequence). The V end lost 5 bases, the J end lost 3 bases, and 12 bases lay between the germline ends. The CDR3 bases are TGTGCCAGCAGTAACAGGGTGGAGACAGATACGCAGTATTTT. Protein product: CASSNRVETDTQYF.

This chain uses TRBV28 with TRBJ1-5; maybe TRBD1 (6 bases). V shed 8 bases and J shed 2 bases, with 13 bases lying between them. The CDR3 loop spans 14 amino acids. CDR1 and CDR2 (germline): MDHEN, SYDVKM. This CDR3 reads CASVRGWGNQPQHF. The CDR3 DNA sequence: TGTGCCAGCGTCAGGGGCTGGGGCAATCAGCCCCAGCATTTT.

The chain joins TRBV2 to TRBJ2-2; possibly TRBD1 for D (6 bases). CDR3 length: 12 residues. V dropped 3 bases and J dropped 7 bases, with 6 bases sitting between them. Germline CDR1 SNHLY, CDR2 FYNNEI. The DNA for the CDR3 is TGTGCCAGCAGTGAGGACAGCGGGGAGCTGTTTTTT. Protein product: CASSEDSGELFF. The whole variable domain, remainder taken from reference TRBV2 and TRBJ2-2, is EPEVTQTPSHQVTQMGQEVILRCVPISNHLYFYWYRQILGQKVEFLVSFYNNEISEKSEIFDDQFSVERPDGSNFTLKIRSTKLEDSAMYFCASSEDSGELFFGEGSRLTVL.

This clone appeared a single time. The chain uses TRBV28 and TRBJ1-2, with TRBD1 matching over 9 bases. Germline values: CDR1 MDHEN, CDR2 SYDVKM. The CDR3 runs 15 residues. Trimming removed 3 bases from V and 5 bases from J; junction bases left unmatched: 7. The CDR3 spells CASSLETGGVYGYTF. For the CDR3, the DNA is TGTGCCAGCAGTTTGGAAACAGGGGGCGTGTATGGCTACACCTTC.

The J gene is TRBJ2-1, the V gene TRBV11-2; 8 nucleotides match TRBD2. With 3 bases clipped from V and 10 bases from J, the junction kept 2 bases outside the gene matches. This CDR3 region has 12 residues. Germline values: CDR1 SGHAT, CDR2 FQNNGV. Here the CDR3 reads CASSFGGGEQFF. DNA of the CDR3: TGTGCCAGCAGCTTTGGCGGGGGGGAGCAGTTCTTC.

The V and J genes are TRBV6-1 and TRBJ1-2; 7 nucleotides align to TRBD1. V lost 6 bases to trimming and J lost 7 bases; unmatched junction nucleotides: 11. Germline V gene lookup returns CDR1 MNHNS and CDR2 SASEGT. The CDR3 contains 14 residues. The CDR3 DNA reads TGTGCCAGCAGCGACAGGGCCCTGACGGGTGGCTACACCTTC. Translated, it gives CASSDRALTGGYTF.

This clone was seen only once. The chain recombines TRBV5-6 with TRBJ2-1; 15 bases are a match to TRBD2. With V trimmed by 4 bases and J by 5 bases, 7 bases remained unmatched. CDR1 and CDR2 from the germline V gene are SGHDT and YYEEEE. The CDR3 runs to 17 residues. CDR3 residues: CASSLGLAGGLDNEQFF. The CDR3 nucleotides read TGTGCCAGCAGCCTCGGACTAGCGGGGGGGCTGGACAATGAGCAGTTCTTC. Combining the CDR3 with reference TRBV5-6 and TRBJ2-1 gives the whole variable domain DAGVTQSPTHLIKTRGQQVTLRCSPKSGHDTVSWYQQALGQGPQFIFQYYEEEERQRGNFPDRFSGHQFPNYSSELNVNALLLGDSALYLCASSLGLAGGLDNEQFFGPGTRLTVL.

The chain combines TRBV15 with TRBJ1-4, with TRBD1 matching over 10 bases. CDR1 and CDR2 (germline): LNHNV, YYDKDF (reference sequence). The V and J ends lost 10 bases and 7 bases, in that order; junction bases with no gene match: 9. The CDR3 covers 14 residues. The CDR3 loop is CAITPDRGLEKLFF. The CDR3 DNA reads TGTGCCATAACGCCCGACAGGGGGCTTGAAAAACTGTTTTTT. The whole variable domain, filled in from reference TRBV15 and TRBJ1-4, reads DAMVIQNPRYQVTQFGKPVTLSCSQTLNHNVMYWYQQKSSQAPKLLFHYYDKDFNNEADTPDNFQSRRPNTSFCFLDIRSPGLGDTAMYLCAITPDRGLEKLFFGSGTQLSVL.

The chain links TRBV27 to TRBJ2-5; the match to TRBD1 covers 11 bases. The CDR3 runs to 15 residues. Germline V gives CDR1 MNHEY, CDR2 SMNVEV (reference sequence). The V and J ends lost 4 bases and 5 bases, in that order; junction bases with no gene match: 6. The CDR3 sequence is CASSSQWTGGETQYF. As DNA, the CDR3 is TGTGCCAGCAGTTCACAATGGACAGGGGGCGAGACCCAGTACTTC.

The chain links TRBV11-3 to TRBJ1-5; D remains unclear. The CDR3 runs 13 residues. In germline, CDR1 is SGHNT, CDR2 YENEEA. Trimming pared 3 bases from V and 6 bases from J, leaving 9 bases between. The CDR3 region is CASSLTHGQPQHF. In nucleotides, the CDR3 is TGTGCCAGCAGCTTGACTCACGGTCAGCCCCAGCATTTT.

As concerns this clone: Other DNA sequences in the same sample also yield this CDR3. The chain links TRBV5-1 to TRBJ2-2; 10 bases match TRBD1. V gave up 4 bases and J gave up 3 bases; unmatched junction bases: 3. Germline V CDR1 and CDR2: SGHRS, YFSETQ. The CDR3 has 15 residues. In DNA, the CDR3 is TGCGCCAGCAGCCCAGGGACAGGGGACACCGGGGAGCTGTTTTTT. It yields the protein CASSPGTGDTGELFF.

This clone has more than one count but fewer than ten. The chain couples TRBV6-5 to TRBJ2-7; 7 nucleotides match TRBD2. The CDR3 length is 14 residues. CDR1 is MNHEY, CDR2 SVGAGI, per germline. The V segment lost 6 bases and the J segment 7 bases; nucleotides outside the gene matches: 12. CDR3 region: CASSSLAEMEEQYF. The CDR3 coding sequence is TGTGCCAGCAGCTCCCTAGCGGAGATGGAGGAGCAGTACTTC.

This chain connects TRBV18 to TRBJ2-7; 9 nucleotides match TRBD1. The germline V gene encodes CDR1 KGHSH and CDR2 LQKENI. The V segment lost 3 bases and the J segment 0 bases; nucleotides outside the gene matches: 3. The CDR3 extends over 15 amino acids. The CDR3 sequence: CASSPGQGSSYEQYF. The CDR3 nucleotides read TGTGCCAGCTCACCTGGACAGGGGTCCTCCTACGAGCAGTACTTC.

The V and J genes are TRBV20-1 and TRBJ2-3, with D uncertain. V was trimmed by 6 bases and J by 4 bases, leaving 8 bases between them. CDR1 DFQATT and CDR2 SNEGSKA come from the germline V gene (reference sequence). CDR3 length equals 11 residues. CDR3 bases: TGCAGTGCCGCGTTACCAGATACGCAGTATTTT. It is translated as CSAALPDTQYF.

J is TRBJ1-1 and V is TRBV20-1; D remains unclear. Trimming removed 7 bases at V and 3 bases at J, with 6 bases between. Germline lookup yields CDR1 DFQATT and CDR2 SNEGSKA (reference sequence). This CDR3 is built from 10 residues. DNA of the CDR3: TGCAGTGGGGCGTACACTGAAGCTTTCTTT. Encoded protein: CSGAYTEAFF.